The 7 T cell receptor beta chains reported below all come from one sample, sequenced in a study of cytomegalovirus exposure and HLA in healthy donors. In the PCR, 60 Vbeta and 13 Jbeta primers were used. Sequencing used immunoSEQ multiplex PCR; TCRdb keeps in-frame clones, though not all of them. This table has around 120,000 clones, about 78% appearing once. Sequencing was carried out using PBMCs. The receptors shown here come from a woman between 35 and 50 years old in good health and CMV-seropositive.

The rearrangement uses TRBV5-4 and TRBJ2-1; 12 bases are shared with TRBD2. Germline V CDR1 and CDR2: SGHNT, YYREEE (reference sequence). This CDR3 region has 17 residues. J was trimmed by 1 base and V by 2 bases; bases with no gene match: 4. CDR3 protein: CASSLEGTSGSYNEQFF. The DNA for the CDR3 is TGTGCCAGCAGCTTAGAAGGGACTAGCGGGTCCTACAATGAGCAGTTCTTC.

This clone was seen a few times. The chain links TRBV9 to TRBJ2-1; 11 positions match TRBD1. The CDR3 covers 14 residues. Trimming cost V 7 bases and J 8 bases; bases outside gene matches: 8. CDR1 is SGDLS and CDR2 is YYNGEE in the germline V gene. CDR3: CASGGTGGRDEQFF. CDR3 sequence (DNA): TGTGCCAGCGGGGGGACAGGGGGAAGGGATGAGCAGTTCTTC.

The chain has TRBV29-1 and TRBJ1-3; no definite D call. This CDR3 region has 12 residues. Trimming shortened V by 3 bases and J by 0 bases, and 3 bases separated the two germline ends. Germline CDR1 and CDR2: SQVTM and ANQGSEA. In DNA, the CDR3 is TGCAGCGTTGATAGCTCTGGAAACACCATATATTTT. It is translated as CSVDSSGNTIYF.

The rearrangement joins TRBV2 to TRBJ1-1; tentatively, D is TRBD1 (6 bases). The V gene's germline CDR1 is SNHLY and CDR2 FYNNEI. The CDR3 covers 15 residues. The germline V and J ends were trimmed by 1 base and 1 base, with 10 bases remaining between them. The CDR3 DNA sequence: TGTGCCAGCAGTGAAGTGGGCAGGGGGAACACTGAAGCTTTCTTT. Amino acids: CASSEVGRGNTEAFF.

CDR3 loop: CASSLAGGETQYF. CDR3 DNA sequence: TGTGCCAGCAGCTTGGCCGGCGGAGAGACCCAGTACTTC. The rearrangement links TRBV5-4 to TRBJ2-5; unclear D gene. V lost 0 bases and J lost 4, with 7 bases in between. The CDR3 runs to 13 residues. Germline CDR1 is SGHNT and CDR2 is YYREEE (reference sequence).

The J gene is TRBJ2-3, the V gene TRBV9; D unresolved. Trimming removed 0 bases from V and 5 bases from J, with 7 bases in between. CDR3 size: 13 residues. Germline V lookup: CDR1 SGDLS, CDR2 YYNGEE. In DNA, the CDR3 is TGTGCCAGCAGCGTAGTGTCCGGAGATACGCAGTATTTT. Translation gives CASSVVSGDTQYF.

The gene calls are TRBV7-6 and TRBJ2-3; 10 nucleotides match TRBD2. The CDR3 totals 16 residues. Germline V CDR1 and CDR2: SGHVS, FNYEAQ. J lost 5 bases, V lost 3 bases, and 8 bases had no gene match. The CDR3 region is CASSFLGSGGGDTQYF. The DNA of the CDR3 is TGTGCCAGCAGCTTCCTAGGGAGCGGGGGGGGAGATACGCAGTATTTT.